This T cell receptor beta chain was recorded in a study of synovial regulatory T cells in juvenile arthritis. Study overall: One patient received methotrexate plus infliximab; one lacked treatment information.

Approximately 11-patient cohort: 11 active juvenile idiopathic arthritis patients, 3 polyarticular, 8 oligoarticular. Patients were aged median 11.6 years with disease lasting median around 7 years. TCRdb's table, derived via immunoSEQ multiplex PCR, lists solely in-frame clones and lacks some. Its table records 10,000 or so clones. This CDR3 contains 16 residues. DNA for this receptor is not on file. Germline V gene lookup returns CDR1 MNHNS and CDR2 SASEGT. This rearrangement joins TRBV6-1 to TRBJ2-2; absent DNA, TCRdb's TRBD2 call cannot be checked. Sequencing used Treg cells from blood. The subset denotes: remaining (HLA-DR-negative) circulating blood Treg cells. This TCR came from a donor aged 2-30 years with juvenile idiopathic arthritis. The chain's CDR3 is CASSELGGRIPGELFF.